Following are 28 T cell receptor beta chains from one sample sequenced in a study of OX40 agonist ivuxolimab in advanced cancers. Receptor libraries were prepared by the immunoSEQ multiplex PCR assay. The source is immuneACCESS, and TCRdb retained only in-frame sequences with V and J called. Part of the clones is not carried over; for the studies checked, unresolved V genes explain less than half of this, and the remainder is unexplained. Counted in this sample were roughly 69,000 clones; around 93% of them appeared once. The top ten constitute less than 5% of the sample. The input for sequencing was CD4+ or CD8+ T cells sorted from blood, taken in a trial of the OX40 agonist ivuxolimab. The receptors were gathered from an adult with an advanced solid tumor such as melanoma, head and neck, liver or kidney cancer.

The CDR3, as DNA: TGCAGTGCTAGCGGGGGCACTGAGCAGTTCTTC. Translating it yields CSASGGTEQFF. This chain links TRBV20-1 with TRBJ2-1; D may be TRBD1 or TRBD2 (6 bases each). Per germline, CDR1 DFQATT and CDR2 SNEGSKA (reference sequence). This CDR3 spans 11 amino acids. V was trimmed by 3 bases and J by 9 bases, leaving 9 bases between them.

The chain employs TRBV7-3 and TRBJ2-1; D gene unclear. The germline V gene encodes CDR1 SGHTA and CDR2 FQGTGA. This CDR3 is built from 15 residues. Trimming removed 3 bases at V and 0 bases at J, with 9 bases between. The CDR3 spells CASSFYGSSYNEQFF. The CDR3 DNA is TGTGCCAGCAGCTTCTACGGCAGCTCCTACAATGAGCAGTTCTTC. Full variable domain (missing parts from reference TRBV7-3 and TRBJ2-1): GAGVSQTPSNKVTEKGKYVELRCDPISGHTALYWYRQSLGQGPEFLIYFQGTGAADDSGLPNDRFFAVRPEGSVSTLKIQRTERGDSAVYLCASSFYGSSYNEQFFGPGTRLTVL.

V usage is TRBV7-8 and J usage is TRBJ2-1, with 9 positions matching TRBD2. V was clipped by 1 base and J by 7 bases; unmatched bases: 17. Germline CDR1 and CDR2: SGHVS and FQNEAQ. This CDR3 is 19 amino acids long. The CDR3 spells CASSLVVGGFTSGHNEQFF. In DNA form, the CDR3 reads TGTGCCAGCAGCTTAGTAGTTGGAGGTTTTACTAGCGGGCATAATGAGCAGTTCTTC.

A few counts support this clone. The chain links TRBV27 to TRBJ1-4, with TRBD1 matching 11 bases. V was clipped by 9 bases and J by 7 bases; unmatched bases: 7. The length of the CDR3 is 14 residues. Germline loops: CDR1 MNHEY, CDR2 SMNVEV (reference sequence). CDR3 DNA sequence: TGTGCCAGTTCGGACGGGACAGGGGGTGAAAAACTGTTTTTT. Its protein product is CASSDGTGGEKLFF.

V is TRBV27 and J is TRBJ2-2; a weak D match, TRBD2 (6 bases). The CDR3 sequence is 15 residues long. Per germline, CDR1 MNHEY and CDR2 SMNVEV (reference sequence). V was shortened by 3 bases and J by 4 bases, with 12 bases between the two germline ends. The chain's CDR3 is CASSLGYGSTGELFF. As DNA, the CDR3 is TGTGCCAGCAGTTTGGGGTACGGGAGCACCGGGGAGCTGTTTTTT.

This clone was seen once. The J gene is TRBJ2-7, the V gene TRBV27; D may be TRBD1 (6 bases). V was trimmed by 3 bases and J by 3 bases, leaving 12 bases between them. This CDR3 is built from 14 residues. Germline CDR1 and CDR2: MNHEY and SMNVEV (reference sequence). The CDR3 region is CASSFGQGIYEQYF. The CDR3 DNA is TGTGCCAGCAGTTTTGGGCAGGGGATCTACGAGCAGTACTTC.

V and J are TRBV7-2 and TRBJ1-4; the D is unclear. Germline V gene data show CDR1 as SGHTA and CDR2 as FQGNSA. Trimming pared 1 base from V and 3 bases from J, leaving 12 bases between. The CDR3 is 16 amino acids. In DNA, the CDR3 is TGTGCCAGCAGCTTAGGTTCCGGGGAGCCTAATGAAAAACTGTTTTTT. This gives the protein CASSLGSGEPNEKLFF.

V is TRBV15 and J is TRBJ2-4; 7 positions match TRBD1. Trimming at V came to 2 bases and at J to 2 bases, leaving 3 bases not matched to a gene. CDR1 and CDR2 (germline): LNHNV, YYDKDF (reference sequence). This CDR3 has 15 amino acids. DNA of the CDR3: TGTGCCACCAGCAGAAGACAGGGTTCCAAAAACATTCAGTACTTC. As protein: CATSRRQGSKNIQYF.

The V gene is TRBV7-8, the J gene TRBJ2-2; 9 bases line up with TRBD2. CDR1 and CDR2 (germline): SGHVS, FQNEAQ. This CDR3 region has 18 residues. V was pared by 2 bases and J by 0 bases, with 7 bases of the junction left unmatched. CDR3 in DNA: TGTGCCAGCAGCTTAATAGCTAGCGGGACTACGAACACCGGGGAGCTGTTTTTT. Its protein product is CASSLIASGTTNTGELFF.

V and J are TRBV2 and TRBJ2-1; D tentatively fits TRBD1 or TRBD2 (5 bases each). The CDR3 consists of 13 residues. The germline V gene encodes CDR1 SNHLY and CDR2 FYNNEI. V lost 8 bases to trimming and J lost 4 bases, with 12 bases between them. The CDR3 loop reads CASGMGVYNEQFF. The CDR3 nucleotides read TGTGCCAGCGGTATGGGGGTATACAATGAGCAGTTCTTC. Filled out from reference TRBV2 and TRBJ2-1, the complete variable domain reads EPEVTQTPSHQVTQMGQEVILRCVPISNHLYFYWYRQILGQKVEFLVSFYNNEISEKSEIFDDQFSVERPDGSNFTLKIRSTKLEDSAMYFCASGMGVYNEQFFGPGTRLTVL.

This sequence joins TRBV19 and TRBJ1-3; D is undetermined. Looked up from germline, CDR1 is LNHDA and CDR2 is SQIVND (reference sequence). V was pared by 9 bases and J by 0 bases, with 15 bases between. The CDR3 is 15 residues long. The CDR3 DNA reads TGTGCCAGCTCCCCCTCCCTTGTCTCTGGAAACACCATATATTTT. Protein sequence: CASSPSLVSGNTIYF.

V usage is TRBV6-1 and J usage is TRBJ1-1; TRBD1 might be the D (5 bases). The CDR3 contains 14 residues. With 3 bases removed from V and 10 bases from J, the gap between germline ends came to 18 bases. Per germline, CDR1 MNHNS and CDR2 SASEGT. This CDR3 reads CASSEAGAGWGAFF. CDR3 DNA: TGTGCCAGCAGTGAGGCCGGGGCGGGGTGGGGAGCTTTCTTT.

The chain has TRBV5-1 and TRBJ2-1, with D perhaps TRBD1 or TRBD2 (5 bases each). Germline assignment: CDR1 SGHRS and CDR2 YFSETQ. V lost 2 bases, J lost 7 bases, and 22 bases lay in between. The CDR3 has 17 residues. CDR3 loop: CASSLLVLAQEGNEQFF. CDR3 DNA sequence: TGCGCCAGCAGCTTACTCGTTTTAGCTCAAGAGGGGAATGAGCAGTTCTTC.

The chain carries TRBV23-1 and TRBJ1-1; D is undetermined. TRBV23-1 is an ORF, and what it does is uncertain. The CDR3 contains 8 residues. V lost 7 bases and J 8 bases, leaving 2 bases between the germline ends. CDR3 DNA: TGCGCCAGCACAGAAGCTTTCTTT. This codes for CASTEAFF.

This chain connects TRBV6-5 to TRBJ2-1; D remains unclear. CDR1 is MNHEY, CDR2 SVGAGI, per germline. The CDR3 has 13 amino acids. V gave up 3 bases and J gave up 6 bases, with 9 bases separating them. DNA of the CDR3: TGTGCCAGCAGTTATGGACGCTCCAATGAGCAGTTCTTC. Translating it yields CASSYGRSNEQFF.

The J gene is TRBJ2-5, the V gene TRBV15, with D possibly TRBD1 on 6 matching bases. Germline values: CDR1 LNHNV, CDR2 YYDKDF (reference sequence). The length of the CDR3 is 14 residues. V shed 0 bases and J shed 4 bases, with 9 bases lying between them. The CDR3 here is CATSRETRGETQYF. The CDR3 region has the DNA TGTGCCACCAGCAGAGAAACCAGGGGAGAGACCCAGTACTTC.

CDR3 sequence reads: CASSLAPGQGGEQYV. The CDR3, as DNA: TGTGCCAGCAGCCTAGCACCAGGACAGGGGGGAGAGCAGTACGTC. This chain connects TRBV7-9 to TRBJ2-7; 10 bases match TRBD1. From germline, CDR1 is SEHNR and CDR2 FQNEAQ (reference sequence). This CDR3 is built from 15 residues.

CDR3 in amino acids: CAGFGSGELFF. The CDR3 nucleotides are TGTGCCGGGTTTGGGTCCGGGGAGCTGTTTTTT. The rearrangement links TRBV6-6 to TRBJ2-2; D is uncertain. CDR1 is MNHNY and CDR2 is SVGAGI in the germline V gene (reference sequence). Between the trimmed V and J ends, which lost 11 bases and 6 bases, there was a span of 10 bases. The CDR3 is made up of 11 amino acids.

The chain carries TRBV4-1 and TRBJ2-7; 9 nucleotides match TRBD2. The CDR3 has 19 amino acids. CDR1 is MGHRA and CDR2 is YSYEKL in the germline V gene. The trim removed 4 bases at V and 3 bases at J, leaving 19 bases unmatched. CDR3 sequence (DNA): TGCGCCAGCAGCCTTGGGCCCGGGGAAGTAGCGGGAGAGGACTACGAGCAGTACTTC. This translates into CASSLGPGEVAGEDYEQYF.

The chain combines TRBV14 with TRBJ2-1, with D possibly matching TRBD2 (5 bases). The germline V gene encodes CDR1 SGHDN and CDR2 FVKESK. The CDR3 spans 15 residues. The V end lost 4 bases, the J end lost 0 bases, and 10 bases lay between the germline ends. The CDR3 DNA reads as TGTGCCAGCAGCCCCGGGGTAATCTCCTACAATGAGCAGTTCTTC. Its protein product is CASSPGVISYNEQFF. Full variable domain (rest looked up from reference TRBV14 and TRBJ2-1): EAGVTQFPSHSVIEKGQTVTLRCDPISGHDNLYWYRRVMGKEIKFLLHFVKESKQDESGMPNNRFLAERTGGTYSTLKVQPAELEDSGVYFCASSPGVISYNEQFFGPGTRLTVL.

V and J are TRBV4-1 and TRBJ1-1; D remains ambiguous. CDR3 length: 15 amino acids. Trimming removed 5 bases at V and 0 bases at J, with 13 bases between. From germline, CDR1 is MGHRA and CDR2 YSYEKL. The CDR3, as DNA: TGCGCCAGCAGCTTCGAGCCCCTTGTGAACACTGAAGCTTTCTTT. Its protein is CASSFEPLVNTEAFF.

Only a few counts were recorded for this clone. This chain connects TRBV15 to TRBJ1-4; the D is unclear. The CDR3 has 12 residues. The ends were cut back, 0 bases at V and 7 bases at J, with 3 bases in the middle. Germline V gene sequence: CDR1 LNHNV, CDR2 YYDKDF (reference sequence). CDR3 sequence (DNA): TGTGCCACCAGCAGAGAGGGTGAAAAACTGTTTTTT. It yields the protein CATSREGEKLFF.

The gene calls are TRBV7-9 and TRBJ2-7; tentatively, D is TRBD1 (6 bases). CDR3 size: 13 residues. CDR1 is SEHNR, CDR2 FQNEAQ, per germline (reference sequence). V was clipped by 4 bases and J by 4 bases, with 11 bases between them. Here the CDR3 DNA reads TGTGCCAGCAGCTCCACAGGGAGTTACGAGCAGTACTTC. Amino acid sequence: CASSSTGSYEQYF.

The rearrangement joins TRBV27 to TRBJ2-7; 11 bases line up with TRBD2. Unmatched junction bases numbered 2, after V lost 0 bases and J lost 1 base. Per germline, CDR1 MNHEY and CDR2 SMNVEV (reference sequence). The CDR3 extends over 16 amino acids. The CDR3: CASSLSRLAGSYEQYF. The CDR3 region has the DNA TGTGCCAGCAGTTTATCTCGACTAGCGGGGTCCTACGAGCAGTACTTC.

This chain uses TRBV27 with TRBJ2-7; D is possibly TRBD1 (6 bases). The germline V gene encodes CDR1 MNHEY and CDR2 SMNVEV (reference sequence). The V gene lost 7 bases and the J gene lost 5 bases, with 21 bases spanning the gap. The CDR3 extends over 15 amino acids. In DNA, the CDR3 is TGTGCCAGCAAACCAGGGACAATGATTCAACACGAGCAGTACTTC. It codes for CASKPGTMIQHEQYF.

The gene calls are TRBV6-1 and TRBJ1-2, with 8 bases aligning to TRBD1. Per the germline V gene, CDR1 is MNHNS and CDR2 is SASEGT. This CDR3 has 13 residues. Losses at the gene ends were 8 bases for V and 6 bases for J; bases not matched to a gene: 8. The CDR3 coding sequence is TGTGCCAGCTTTATGGACAGGGTAAATGGCTACACCTTC. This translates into CASFMDRVNGYTF.

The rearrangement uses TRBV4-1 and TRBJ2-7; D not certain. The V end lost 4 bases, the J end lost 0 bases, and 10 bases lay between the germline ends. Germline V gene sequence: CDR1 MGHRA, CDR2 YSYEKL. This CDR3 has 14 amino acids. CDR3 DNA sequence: TGCGCCAGCAGCCCTCACAAGCACTCCTACGAGCAGTACTTC. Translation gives CASSPHKHSYEQYF.

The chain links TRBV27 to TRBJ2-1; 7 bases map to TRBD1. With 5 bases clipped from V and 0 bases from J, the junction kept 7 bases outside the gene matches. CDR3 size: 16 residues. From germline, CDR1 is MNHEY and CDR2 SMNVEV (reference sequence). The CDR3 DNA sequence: TGTGCCAGCAGTAGAGGGGGCTTCAGCTCCTACAATGAGCAGTTCTTC. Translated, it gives CASSRGGFSSYNEQFF.